Reported below is one T cell receptor (beta chain). What it binds is unknown. TCRdb recomputed calls from the reads with MiXCR, one row per CDR3 protein. Of some 350,000 distinct CDR3 sequences in the sample, approximately 32% were seen once. The source of the sample is a study of T cell repertoires in cytomegalovirus infection. Study information: Public signatures in TCR beta pointed to CMV infection and matching HLA type. Whole-study results and caveats: Summed frequency of public TCR beta families distinguished CMV carriers with the relevant HLA.

Per the germline V gene, CDR1 is SGHAT and CDR2 is FQNNGV. The V and J ends lost 9 bases and 7 bases respectively, with 22 bases between them. The length of the CDR3 is 14 residues. The chain joins TRBV11-2 to TRBJ2-7, with D unclear. The sequence came from a human donor in good health (CMV status not recorded). Some clones in this sample may be carry-over from other donors' samples. Sequenced material: cultured PBMCs, taken from culture after CMV antigen stimulation. The DNA of the CDR3 is TGTGCCAGTCAAAGACCGGAACCGAAGAGGGAGCAGTACTTC. Translated, it gives CASQRPEPKREQYF.